This TCR beta chain appears in the sequencing data of a study of T cell responses to AZD1222 COVID-19 vaccine. Study-wide results and caveats: Of spike-specific TCRs, nearly half reportedly target regions left unmutated in variants. In all cases, repertoires were sampled only after the peak T cell response. Compared with day 0, the breadth and depth of the Spike-specific TCR repertoire rose significantly after two doses of AZD1222.

The data were produced by immunoSEQ multiplex PCR, yet TCRdb's version contains in-frame clones alone and is incomplete. This table has some 95,000 clones, around 90% appearing once. V was clipped by 5 bases and J by 3 bases, with 7 bases between them. CDR3 length: 13 amino acids. CDR1 is MNHEY, CDR2 SVGAGI, per germline. Worth noting for this clone: Its antigen remains unknown.

V is TRBV6-5 and J is TRBJ1-4, with D possibly TRBD1 on 6 matching bases. Here the sequenced sample was peripheral blood, taken on day 0 of AZD1222 vaccination. The source of this sequence is an adult in good health. CDR3 loop: CASSRTANEKLFF. The CDR3 DNA sequence: TGTGCCAGCAGTAGGACAGCTAATGAAAAACTGTTTTTT.